The entry that follows covers one T cell receptor beta chain sequence. These data are taken from a study of blood T cell repertoires in COVID-19. Overall study: The United States, Italy and Spain were the sources of the acute and convalescent COVID-19 samples. T cells, B-cell-depleted T cells, or PBMCs supplied cDNA or gDNA.

This CDR3 is 13 amino acids long. CDR1 is KGHDR and CDR2 is SFDVKD in the germline V gene. V lost 7 bases and J 0 bases, leaving 6 bases between the germline ends. In the original processing: Nucleated cell number was recorded as an estimate derived from reference gene primer amplification. Libraries were prepared by immunoSEQ multiplex PCR; TCRdb keeps only in-frame clonotypes and omits some of them. The V and J calls and clone size were taken over from that table, and D and trimming were inferred from the DNA. The sample includes 300,000 to 450,000 clones, over 75% of them seen just once. Patients in Seattle were enrolled during active infection, then followed longitudinally.

Sequenced: peripheral blood. The J gene is TRBJ1-3, the V gene TRBV24-1; D remains ambiguous. The TCR comes from a woman in her 30s with COVID-19, enrolled during active disease. In DNA, the CDR3 is TGTGCCACCAGGGGCGACTCTGGAAACACCATATATTTT. This encodes CATRGDSGNTIYF.